This TCR beta chain was identified in a study of regulatory T cells in long-lasting Graves disease. Study-wide results and caveats: Not thyroid tissue but only peripheral blood was studied.

Germline V gene sequence: CDR1 SQVTM, CDR2 ANQGSEA. Trimming took off 0 bases at V and 2 bases at J, with 13 bases between the two ends. The CDR3 sequence is 15 residues long. Arm-PCR of CDR3 regions and iRepertoire HTBI primers were the basis on which TCR beta libraries were built. A single record per CDR3 protein comes from TCRdb applying MiXCR to the multiplex PCR reads. The sample lists 370,000 or so distinct CDR3 sequences, 15% to 20% occurring once. This clonotype was detected only a few times. Its specificity is not known. Time point indicated: newly diagnosed GD, antithyroid drugs for less than 3 months. The TCR library used RNA extracted from PBMCs. The same data also contributed to another study, on T cells in Graves' hyperthyroidism and ophthalmopathy. Per that paper: Using the HTBI primer set, a first-round RT-PCR was run on the TCR CDR3. Most thyroid clonotypes expanded above 0.001 were also detected in blood. Ophthalmopathy could be told apart from stable hyperthyroidism with a 13 V-J model.

The sequence was obtained from a woman in her late teens or twenties with Graves disease. The rearrangement joins TRBV29-1 to TRBJ1-2; TRBD1 might be the D (5 bases). The specimen was peripheral blood mononuclear cells (PBMCs), collected at new diagnosis, from a patient treated with antithyroid drugs. The DNA of the CDR3 is TGCAGCGTTGAAGATCGGGGCAGGGAAAACTATGGCTACACCTTC. Translated, it gives CSVEDRGRENYGYTF.